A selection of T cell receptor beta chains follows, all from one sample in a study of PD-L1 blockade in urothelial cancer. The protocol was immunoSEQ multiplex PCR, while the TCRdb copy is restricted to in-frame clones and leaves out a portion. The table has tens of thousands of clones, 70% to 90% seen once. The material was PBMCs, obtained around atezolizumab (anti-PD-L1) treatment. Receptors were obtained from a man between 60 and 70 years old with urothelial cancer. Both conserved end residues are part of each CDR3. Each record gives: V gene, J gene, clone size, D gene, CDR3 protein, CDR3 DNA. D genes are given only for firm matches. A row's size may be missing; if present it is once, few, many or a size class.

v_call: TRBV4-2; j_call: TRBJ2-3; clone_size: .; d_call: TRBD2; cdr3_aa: CASSPRTSGGGSTDTQYF; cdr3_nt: TGTGCCAGCAGCCCACGGACTAGCGGGGGGGGAAGCACAGATACGCAGTATTTT
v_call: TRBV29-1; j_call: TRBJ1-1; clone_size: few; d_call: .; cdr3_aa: CSVIMNTEAFF; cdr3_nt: TGCAGCGTCATCATGAACACTGAAGCTTTCTTT
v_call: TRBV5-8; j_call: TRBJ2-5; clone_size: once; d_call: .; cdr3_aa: CASSLAGIETQYF; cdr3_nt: TGTGCCAGCAGCTTGGCAGGGATAGAGACCCAGTACTTC
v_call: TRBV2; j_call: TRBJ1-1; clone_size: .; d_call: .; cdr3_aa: CASSVGGGTEVFF; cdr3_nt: .
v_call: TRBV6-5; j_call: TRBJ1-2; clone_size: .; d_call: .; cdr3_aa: CASSPTVQPNYGYTF; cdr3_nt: TGTGCCAGCAGTCCGACAGTTCAGCCTAACTATGGCTACACCTTC
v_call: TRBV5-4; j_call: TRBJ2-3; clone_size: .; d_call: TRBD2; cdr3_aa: CASSFLGGGDTQYF; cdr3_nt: TGTGCCAGCAGCTTTTTAGGCGGGGGGGATACGCAGTATTTT
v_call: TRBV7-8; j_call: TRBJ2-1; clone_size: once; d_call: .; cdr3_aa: CASSIPPGTSPAEQFF; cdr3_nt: TGTGCCAGCAGCATCCCCCCCGGGACTTCGCCTGCTGAGCAGTTCTTC
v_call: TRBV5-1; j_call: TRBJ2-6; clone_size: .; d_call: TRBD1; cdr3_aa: CASSLGVGTGRPQRGANVLTF; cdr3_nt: TGCGCCAGCAGCTTGGGAGTCGGGACAGGGAGGCCCCAGCGAGGGGCCAACGTCCTGACTTTC
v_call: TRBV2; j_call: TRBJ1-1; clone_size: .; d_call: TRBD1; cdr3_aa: CASSEFRGAFTEAFF; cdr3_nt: TGTGCCAGCAGTGAATTCAGGGGGGCGTTCACTGAAGCTTTCTTT
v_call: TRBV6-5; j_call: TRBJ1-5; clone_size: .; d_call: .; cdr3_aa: CASSYSAVNSNQPQHF; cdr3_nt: TGTGCCAGCAGTTACTCCGCGGTTAATAGCAATCAGCCCCAGCATTTT
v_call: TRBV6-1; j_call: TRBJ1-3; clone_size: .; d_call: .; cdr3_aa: CASQGRGAGNTIYF; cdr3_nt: TGTGCCAGCCAAGGGCGGGGTGCCGGAAACACCATATATTTT
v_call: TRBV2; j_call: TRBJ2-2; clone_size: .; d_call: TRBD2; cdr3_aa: CASRYLAGGPGELFF; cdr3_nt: TGTGCCAGCAGATATCTCGCGGGGGGGCCCGGGGAGCTGTTTTTT
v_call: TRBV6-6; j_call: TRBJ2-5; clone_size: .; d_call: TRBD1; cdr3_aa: CASSYSGTGKETQYF; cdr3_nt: TGTGCCAGCAGTTACTCCGGGACAGGGAAAGAGACCCAGTACTTC
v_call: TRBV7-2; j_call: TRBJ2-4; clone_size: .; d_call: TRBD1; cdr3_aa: CASSVRDRKNIQYF; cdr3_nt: TGTGCCAGCAGCGTCCGGGACAGGAAAAACATTCAGTACTTC
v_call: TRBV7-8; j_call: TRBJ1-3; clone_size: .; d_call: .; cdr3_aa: CASSPLGRGNTIYF; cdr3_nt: TGTGCCAGCAGCCCACTCGGGAGGGGAAACACCATATATTTT
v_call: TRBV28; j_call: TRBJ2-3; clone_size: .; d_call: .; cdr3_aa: CASRRDLSQYF; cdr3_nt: TGTGCCAGCAGAAGGGACTTGTCGCAGTATTTT
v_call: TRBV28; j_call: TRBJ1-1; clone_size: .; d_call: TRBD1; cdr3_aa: CASSWGTERNTEAFF; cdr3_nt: TGTGCCAGCAGCTGGGGGACAGAGAGAAACACTGAAGCTTTCTTT
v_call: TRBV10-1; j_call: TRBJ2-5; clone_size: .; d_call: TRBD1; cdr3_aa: CASSESGGRGTQYF; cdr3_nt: TGCGCCAGCAGTGAATCAGGGGGCAGGGGGACCCAGTACTTC
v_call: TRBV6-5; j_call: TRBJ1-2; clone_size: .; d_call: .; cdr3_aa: CASSYSWGANGYTF; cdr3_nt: TGTGCCAGCAGTTACTCCTGGGGAGCGAATGGCTACACCTTC
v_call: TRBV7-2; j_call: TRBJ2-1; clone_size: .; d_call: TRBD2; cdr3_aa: CASSSGLAGGNEQFF; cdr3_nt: TGTGCCAGCAGCTCCGGACTAGCGGGGGGTAATGAGCAGTTCTTC
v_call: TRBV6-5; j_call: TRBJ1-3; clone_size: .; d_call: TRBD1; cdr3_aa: CASSYGDRMSGNTIYF; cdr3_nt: TGTGCCAGCAGTTACGGGGACAGGATGTCTGGAAACACCATATATTTT
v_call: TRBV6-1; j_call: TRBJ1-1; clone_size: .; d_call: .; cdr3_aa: CASSPRTAVNTEAFF; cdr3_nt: TGTGCCAGCAGTCCCCGGACAGCCGTTAACACTGAAGCTTTCTTT
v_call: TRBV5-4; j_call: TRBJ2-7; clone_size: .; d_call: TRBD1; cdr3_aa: CASSRPGQTLREQYF; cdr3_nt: TGTGCCAGCAGCCGGCCGGGACAGACTCTACGAGAGCAGTACTTC
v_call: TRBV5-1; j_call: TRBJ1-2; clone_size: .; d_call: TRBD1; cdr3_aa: CASRHGQDYGYTF; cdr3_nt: TGCGCCAGCAGACACGGACAGGACTATGGCTACACCTTC
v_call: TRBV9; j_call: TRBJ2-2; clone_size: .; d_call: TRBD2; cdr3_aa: CASSVVSGGNTGELFF; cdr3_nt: TGTGCCAGCAGCGTAGTTAGCGGGGGGAATACCGGGGAGCTGTTTTTT
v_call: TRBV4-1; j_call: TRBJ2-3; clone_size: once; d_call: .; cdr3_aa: CASSQYLRADTQYF; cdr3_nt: TGCGCCAGCAGCCAGTATTTGCGCGCAGATACGCAGTATTTT
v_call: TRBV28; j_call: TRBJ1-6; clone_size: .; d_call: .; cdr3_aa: CASNTRATGVNNSPLHF; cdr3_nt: TGTGCCAGCAATACCCGAGCAACGGGGGTAAATAATTCACCCCTCCACTTT
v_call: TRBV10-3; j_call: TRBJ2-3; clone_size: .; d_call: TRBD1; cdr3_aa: CAISESPGQGTDTQYF; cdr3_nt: TGTGCCATCAGTGAGTCGCCGGGACAGGGCACAGATACGCAGTATTTT
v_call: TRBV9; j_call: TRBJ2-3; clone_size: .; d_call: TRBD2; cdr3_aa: CASSEGLAGGTTDTQYF; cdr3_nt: TGTGCCAGCAGCGAAGGACTAGCGGGGGGAACCACAGATACGCAGTATTTT
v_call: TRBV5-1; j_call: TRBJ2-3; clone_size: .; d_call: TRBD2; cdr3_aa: CASSPGLAGGTDTQYF; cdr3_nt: TGCGCCAGCAGCCCTGGACTAGCGGGGGGGACAGATACGCAGTATTTT
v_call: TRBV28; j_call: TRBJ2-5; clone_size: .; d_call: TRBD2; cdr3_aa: CASCSTREGGLAGVETQYF; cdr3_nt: TGTGCCAGCTGCTCAACGCGGGAAGGAGGACTAGCGGGGGTTGAGACCCAGTACTTC
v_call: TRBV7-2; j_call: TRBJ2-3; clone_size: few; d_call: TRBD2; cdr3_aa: CASSSQRGLGTDTQYF; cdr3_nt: TGTGCCAGCAGCTCTCAGCGGGGGCTGGGCACAGATACGCAGTATTTT
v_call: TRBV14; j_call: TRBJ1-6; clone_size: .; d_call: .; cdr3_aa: CASSQGEGSPLHF; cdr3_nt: TGTGCCAGCAGCCAGGGGGAGGGTTCACCCCTCCACTTT
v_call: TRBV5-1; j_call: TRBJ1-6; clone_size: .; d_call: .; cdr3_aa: CASSEESSYNSPLHF; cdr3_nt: TGCGCCAGCAGTGAAGAGAGCTCCTATAATTCACCCCTCCACTTT
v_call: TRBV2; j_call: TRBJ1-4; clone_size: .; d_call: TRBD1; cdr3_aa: CASSKDRGREWNEKLFF; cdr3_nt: TGTGCCAGCAGTAAGGACAGGGGGAGAGAATGGAATGAAAAACTGTTTTTT
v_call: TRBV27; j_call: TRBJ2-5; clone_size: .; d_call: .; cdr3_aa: CASTPHGGRETQYF; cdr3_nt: TGTGCCAGCACACCCCACGGGGGGCGAGAGACCCAGTACTTC
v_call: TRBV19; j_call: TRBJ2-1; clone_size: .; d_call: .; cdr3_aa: CATKGTYNEQFF; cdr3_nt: TGTGCCACCAAGGGGACCTACAATGAGCAGTTCTTC
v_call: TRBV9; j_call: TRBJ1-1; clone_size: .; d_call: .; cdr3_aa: CASSVAGTAEAFF; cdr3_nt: TGTGCCAGCAGCGTAGCGGGTACCGCTGAAGCTTTCTTT
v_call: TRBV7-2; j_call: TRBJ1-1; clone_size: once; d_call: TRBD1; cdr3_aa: CASSPDRGGLEAFF; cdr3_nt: TGTGCCAGCAGCCCTGACAGGGGGGGCCTGGAAGCTTTCTTT
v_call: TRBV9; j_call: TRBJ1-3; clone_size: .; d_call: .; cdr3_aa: CASSPRGRVDGNTIYF; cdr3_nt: TGTGCCAGCAGCCCCCGAGGCAGGGTAGACGGAAACACCATATATTTT
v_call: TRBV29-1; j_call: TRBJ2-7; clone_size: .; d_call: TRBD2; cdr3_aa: CSVLTSGTYEQYF; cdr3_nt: TGCAGCGTTCTTACTAGCGGTACCTACGAGCAGTACTTC
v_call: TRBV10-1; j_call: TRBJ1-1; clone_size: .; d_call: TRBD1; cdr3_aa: CASNALGQGATNTEAFF; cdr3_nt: TGCGCCAGCAACGCTCTAGGGCAGGGGGCAACGAACACTGAAGCTTTCTTT
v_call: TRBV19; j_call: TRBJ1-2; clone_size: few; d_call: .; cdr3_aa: CASSMRTAYGYTF; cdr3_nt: TGTGCCAGTAGTATGAGGACAGCCTATGGCTACACCTTC
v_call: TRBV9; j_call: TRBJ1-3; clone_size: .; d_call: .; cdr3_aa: CASSASPGEGNTIYF; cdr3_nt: TGTGCCAGCTCAGCGTCCCCGGGGGAAGGAAACACCATATATTTT
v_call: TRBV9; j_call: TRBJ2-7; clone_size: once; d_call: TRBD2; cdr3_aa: CASSAGLAGDLGSYEQYF; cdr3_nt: TGTGCCAGCAGCGCAGGACTAGCGGGGGACCTTGGCTCCTACGAGCAGTACTTC
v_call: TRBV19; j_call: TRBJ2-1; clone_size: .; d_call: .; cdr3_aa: CASSIGPQANNEQFF; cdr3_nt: TGTGCCAGTAGTATAGGCCCACAGGCTAACAATGAGCAGTTCTTC
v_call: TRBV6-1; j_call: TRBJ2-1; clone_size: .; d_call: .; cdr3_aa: CASSSGGSYNEQFF; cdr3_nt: TGTGCCAGCAGTAGCGGAGGTTCCTACAATGAGCAGTTCTTC
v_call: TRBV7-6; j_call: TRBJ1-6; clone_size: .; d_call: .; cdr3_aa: CASSNQGAGYNSPLHF; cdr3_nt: TGTGCCAGCAGCAACCAAGGGGCAGGATATAATTCACCCCTCCACTTT